This T cell receptor beta chain comes out of a study of lymphopenia after photon versus proton radiotherapy (dated by TCRdb to the late 2010s). Background for the entire study: Photon and proton radiation therapy were compared by the study for their immunological effects in patients with gastrointestinal tumors who developed high-grade lymphopenia. A cohort of around 18 patients with gastrointestinal tumors who received either photon or proton therapy and subsequently developed lymphopenia was included. The goal of the study was to describe how the two radiation modalities differ in their effects on the immune system.

Library generation was performed with the immunoSEQ multiplex PCR assay. T cell repertoires were profiled with deep sequencing of rearranged TCR beta loci together with multiparametric flow cytometry. TCRdb re-hosts the immuneACCESS table, in-frame sequences only. Its copies lack some clones; in the studies checked, an unresolved V gene accounts for under half of them, and the cause for the rest is not known. Across this sample there are about 17,000 clones, with 75% to 85% seen only once. The ten largest clones take up about 20% of the sample. Here is what the overall study found, with its caveats: Across the cohort, a larger post-nadir drop in TCR diversity was inversely correlated with overall survival time among patients who died. After the lymphocyte count nadir, repertoires from photon-treated patients showed oligoclonal expansion, particularly of CD8+ Temra cells, and this expansion drove the decline in diversity. The survival association was assessed only in patients who died, and better survival with proton therapy was presented by the authors as a possibility rather than a demonstrated result. Proton-treated patients stayed relatively stable during treatment, while photon-treated patients lost naive T cells and TCR diversity and gained effector/memory populations.

From a lookup of the germline V gene (reference sequence), CDR1 and CDR2 are LNHDA and SQIVND. V is pruned by 3 bases and J by 6 bases, leaving 12 bases of the junction without a gene match. Spanning cysteine to phenylalanine, the CDR3 consists of 16 amino acids. CDR3 DNA only is kept here, 48 bases in frame from base 1. This clone was observed a single time. It has no known antigen specificity. Per-nucleotide qualities are absent, and no much larger clonotype sits a single base away. This clonotype was sampled from a man in his 70s with pancreatic cancer. Source: peripheral blood, taken from a patient treated with proton-based radiotherapy. This chain is built from TRBV19 and TRBJ1-2, with 8 middle bases fitting TRBD1. The bases are TGTGCCAGTAGTATCGCGGCAGGGGGCAGGGTGGATGGCTACACCTTC. This encodes CASSIAAGGRVDGYTF.